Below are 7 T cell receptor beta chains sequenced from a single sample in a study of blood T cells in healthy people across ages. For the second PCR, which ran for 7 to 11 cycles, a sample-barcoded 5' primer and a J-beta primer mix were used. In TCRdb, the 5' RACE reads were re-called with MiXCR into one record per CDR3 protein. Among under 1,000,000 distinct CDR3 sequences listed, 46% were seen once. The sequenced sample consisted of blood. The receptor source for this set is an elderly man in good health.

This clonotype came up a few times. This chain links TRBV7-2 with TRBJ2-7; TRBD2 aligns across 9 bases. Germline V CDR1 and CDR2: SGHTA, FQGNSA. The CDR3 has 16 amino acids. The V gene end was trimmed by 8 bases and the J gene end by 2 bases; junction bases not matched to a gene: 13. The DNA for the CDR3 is TGTGCCAGCGAGGGGTCGGTAGCGGGAGACCCCTACGAGCAGTACTTC. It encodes CASEGSVAGDPYEQYF.

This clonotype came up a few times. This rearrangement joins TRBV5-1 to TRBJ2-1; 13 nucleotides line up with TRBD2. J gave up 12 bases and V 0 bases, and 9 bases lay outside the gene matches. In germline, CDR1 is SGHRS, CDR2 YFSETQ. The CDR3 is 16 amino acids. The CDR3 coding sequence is TGCGCCAGCAGCTTGGCAGCGGGACTAGCGGGATCGGTGCAGTTCTTC. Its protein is CASSLAAGLAGSVQFF.

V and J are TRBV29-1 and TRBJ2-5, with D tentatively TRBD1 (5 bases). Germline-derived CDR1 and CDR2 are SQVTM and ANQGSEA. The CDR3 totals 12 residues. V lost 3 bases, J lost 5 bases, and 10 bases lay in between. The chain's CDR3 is CSVDEGAETQYF. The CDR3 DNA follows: TGCAGCGTTGACGAAGGGGCCGAGACCCAGTACTTC.

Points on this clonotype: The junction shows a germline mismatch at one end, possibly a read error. The CDR3 DNA is TGTGCCGGCAGCCAAGATCTCTTAGCCAAAAACATTCAGTACTTC. Protein product: CAGSQDLLAKNIQYF. The chain has TRBV3-1 and TRBJ2-4; D is uncertain. The germline V gene encodes CDR1 LGHDT and CDR2 YNNKEL (reference sequence). This CDR3 has 15 residues.

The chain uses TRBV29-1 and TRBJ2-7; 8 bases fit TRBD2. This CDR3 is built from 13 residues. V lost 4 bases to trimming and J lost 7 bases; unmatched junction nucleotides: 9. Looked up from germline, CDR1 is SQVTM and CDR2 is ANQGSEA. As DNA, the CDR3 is TGCAGCGTTGCTTGGCGGGAGGTCAGGGAGCAGTACTTC. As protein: CSVAWREVREQYF.

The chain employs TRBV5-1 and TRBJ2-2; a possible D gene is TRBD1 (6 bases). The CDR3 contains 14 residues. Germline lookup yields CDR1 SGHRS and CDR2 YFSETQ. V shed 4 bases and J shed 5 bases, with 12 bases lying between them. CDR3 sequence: CASSETTGTGELFF. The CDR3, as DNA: TGCGCCAGCAGCGAAACAACAGGGACCGGGGAGCTGTTTTTT.

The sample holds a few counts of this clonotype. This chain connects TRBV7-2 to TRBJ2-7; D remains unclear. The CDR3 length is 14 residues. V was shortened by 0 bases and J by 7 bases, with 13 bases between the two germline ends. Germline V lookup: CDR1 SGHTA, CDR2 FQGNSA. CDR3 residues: CASSLAGIYNEQYF. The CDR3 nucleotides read TGTGCCAGCAGCTTAGCGGGTATATACAATGAGCAGTACTTC.